This T cell receptor (beta chain) came from a study of high-grade serous ovarian cancer treatment subgroups. Repertoires were generated with immunoSEQ multiplex PCR, while TCRdb's copy carries only in-frame clones and drops some. The sample carries around 12,000 clones, roughly 80% recorded once. A remark on this clone: Its antigen is unidentified.

Tumor samples were taken before definitive surgery or chemotherapy. Germline CDR1 SGHKS, CDR2 YYEKEE (reference sequence). The CDR3 is 14 amino acids. V was shortened by 3 bases and J by 11 bases, with 17 bases between the two germline ends. Study-level findings and limits: Repertoire analysis covered CDR3 alone, not CDR1 or CDR2.

The sequenced material came from tumor tissue. V and J are TRBV5-5 and TRBJ1-4; D is unclear. The sequence was collected from a human donor with high-grade serous ovarian cancer. CDR3 DNA: TGTGCCAGCAGCTGGGCATTGGAGGGTGGGAAACTGTTTTTT. It is translated as CASSWALEGGKLFF. Supplemented by reference TRBV5-5 and TRBJ1-4, the full variable domain reads DAGVTQSPTHLIKTRGQQVTLRCSPISGHKSVSWYQQVLGQGPQFIFQYYEKEERGRGNFPDRFSARQFPNYSSELNVNALLLGDSALYLCASSWALEGGKLFFGSGTQLSVL.